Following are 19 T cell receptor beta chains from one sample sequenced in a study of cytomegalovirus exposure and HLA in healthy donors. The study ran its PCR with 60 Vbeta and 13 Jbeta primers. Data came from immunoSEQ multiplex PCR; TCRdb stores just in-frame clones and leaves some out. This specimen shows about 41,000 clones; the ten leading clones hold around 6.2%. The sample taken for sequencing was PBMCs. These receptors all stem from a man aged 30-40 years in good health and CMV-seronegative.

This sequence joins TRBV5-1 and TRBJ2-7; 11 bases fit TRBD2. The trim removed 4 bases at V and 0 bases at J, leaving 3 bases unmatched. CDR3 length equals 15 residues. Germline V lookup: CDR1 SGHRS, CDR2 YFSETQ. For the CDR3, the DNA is TGCGCCAGCAGCAGGGGACTAGCGGTCTCCTACGAGCAGTACTTC. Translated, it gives CASSRGLAVSYEQYF.

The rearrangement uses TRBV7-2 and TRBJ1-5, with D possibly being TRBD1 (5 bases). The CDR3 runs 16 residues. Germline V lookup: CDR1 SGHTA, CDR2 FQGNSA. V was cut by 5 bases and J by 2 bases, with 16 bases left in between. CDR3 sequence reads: CASSTTGGVGNQPQHF. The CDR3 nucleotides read TGTGCCAGCAGCACCACCGGAGGGGTTGGCAATCAGCCCCAGCATTTT.

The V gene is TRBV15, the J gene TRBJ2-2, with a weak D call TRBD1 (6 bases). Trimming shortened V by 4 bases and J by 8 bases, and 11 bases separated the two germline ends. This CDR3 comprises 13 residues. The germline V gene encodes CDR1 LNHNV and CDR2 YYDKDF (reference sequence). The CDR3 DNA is TGTGCCACCAGCACCAACAGGGTAGGGGAGCTGTTTTTT. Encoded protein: CATSTNRVGELFF.

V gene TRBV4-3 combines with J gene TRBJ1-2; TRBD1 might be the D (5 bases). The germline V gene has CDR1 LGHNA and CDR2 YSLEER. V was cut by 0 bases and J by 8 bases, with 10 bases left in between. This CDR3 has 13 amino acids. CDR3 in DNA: TGCGCCAGCAGCCAAGACGTAAGGGGAGGCTACACCTTC. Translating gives CASSQDVRGGYTF.

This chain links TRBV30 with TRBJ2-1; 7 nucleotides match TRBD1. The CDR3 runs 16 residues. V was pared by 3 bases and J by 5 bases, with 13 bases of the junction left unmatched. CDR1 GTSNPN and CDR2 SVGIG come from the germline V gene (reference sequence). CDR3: CAWSLYLATGDNEQFF. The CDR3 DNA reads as TGTGCCTGGAGCCTCTACCTCGCTACAGGGGACAATGAGCAGTTCTTC.

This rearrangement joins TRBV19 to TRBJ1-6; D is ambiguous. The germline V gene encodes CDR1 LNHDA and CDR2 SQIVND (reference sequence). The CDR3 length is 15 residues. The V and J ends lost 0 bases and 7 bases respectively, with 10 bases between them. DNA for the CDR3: TGTGCCAGTAGTATAGATCGCAGGAACAATTCACCCCTCCACTTT. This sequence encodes CASSIDRRNNSPLHF.

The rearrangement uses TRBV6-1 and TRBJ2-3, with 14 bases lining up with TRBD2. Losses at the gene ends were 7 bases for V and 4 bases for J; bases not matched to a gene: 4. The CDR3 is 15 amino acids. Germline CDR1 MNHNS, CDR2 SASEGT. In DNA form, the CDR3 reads TGTGCCAGCATGGGACTAGCGGGAGCCGCAGATACGCAGTATTTT. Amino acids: CASMGLAGAADTQYF.

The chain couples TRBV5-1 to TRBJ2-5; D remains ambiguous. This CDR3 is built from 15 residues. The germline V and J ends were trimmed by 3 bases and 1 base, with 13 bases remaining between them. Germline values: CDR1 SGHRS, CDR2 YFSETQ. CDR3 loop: CASSSVDGIQETQYF. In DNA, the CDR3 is TGCGCCAGCAGCTCGGTTGATGGTATCCAAGAGACCCAGTACTTC.

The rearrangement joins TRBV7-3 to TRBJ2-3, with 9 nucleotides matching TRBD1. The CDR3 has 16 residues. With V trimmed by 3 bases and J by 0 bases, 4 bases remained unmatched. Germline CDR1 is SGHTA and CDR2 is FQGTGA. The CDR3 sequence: CASSFGGQGSTDTQYF. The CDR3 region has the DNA TGTGCCAGCAGCTTCGGCGGACAGGGGAGCACAGATACGCAGTATTTT. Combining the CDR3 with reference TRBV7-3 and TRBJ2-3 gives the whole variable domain GAGVSQTPSNKVTEKGKYVELRCDPISGHTALYWYRQSLGQGPEFLIYFQGTGAADDSGLPNDRFFAVRPEGSVSTLKIQRTERGDSAVYLCASSFGGQGSTDTQYFGPGTRLTVL.

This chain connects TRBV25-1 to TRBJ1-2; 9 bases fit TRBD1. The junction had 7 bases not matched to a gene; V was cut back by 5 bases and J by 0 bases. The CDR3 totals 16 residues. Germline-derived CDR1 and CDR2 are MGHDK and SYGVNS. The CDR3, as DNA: TGTGCCAGCAGTCTTGGAGGACAGGGGCCTAACTATGGCTACACCTTC. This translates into CASSLGGQGPNYGYTF.

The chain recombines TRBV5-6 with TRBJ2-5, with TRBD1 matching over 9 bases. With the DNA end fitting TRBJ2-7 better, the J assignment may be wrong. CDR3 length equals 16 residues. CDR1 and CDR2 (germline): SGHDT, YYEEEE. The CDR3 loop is CASSPGTGRWAYEQYF. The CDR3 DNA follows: TGTGCCAGCAGCCCCGGGACAGGGAGGTGGGCCTACGAGCAGTACTTC.

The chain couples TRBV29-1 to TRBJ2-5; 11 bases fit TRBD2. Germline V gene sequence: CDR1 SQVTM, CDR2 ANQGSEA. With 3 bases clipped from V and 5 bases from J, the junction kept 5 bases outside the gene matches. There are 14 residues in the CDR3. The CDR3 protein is CSVDLAGGGETQYF. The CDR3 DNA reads TGCAGCGTTGACCTAGCGGGAGGCGGCGAGACCCAGTACTTC.

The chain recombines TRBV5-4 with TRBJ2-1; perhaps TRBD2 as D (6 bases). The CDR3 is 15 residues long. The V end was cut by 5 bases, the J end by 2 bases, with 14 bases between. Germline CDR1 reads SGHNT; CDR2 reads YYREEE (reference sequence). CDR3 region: CASRWAGGTYNEQFF. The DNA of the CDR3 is TGTGCCAGCAGATGGGCGGGCGGGACCTACAATGAGCAGTTCTTC.

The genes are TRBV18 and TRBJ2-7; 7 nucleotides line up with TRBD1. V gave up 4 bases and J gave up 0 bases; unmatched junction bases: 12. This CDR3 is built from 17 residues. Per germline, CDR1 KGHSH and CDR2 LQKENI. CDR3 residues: CASSHGTASYYSYEQYF. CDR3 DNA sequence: TGTGCCAGCTCACATGGGACAGCTAGTTACTACTCCTACGAGCAGTACTTC. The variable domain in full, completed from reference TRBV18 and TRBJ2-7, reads NAGVMQNPRHLVRRRGQEARLRCSPMKGHSHVYWYRQLPEEGLKFMVYLQKENIIDESGMPKERFSAEFPKEGPSILRIQQVVRGDSAAYFCASSHGTASYYSYEQYFGPGTRLTVT.

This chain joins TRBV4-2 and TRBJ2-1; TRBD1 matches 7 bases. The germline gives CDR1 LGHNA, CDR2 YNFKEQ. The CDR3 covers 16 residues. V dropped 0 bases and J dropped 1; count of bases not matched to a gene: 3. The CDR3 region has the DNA TGTGCCAGCAGCCAAGAAACAGGGGCGTCCTACAATGAGCAGTTCTTC. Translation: CASSQETGASYNEQFF.

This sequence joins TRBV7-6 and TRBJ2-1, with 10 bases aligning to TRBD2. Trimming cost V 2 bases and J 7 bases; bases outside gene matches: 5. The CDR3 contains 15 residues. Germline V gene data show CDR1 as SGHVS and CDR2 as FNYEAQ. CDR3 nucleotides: TGTGCCAGCAGCTTAAGGACTAGCGGCCAGAATGAGCAGTTCTTC. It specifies CASSLRTSGQNEQFF.

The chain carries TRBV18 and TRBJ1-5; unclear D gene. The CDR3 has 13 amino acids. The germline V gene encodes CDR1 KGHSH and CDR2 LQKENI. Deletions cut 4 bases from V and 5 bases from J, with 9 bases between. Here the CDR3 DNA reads TGTGCCAGCTCACTACTTGAGGATCAGCCCCAGCATTTT. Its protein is CASSLLEDQPQHF. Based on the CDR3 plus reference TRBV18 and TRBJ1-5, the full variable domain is NAGVMQNPRHLVRRRGQEARLRCSPMKGHSHVYWYRQLPEEGLKFMVYLQKENIIDESGMPKERFSAEFPKEGPSILRIQQVVRGDSAAYFCASSLLEDQPQHFGDGTRLSIL.

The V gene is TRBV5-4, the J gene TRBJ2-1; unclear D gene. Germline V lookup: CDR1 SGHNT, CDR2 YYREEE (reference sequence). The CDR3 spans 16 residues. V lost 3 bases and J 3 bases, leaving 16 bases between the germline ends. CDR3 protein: CASSSWSHSNYNEQFF. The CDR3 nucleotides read TGTGCCAGCAGCTCTTGGTCTCACTCCAACTACAATGAGCAGTTCTTC.

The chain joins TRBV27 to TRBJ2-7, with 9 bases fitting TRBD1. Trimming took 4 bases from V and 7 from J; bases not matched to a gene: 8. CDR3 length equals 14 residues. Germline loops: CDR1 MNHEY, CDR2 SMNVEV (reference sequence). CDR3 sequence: CASSSGQGMREQYF. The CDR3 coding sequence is TGTGCCAGCAGTTCGGGACAGGGAATGAGGGAGCAGTACTTC.